The 29 T cell receptor beta chains below all came from one sample that was sequenced in a study of CD8 T cells in Susac syndrome. It was with random hexamers that 0.5 to 1 ug RNA was reverse transcribed. MiXCR, applied by TCRdb to the immunoSEQ multiplex PCR reads, yields one record per CDR3 protein. The table records approximately 100,000 distinct CDR3 sequences, around 90% of them present only once. The sample consisted of CD4+ T cells from PBMCs. These receptors were obtained from a human donor in good health.

The chain employs TRBV5-4 and TRBJ2-1; 8 bases align to TRBD1. In germline, CDR1 is SGHNT, CDR2 YYREEE (reference sequence). V was clipped by 4 bases and J by 7 bases; unmatched bases: 7. The CDR3 covers 14 residues. The CDR3 is CASSPRTGPNEQFF. In nucleotides, the CDR3 is TGTGCCAGCAGCCCTCGGACAGGGCCTAATGAGCAGTTCTTC.

The genes are TRBV10-3 and TRBJ2-1, with D unresolved. Trimming removed 3 bases from V and 2 bases from J, with 14 bases in between. CDR1 is ENHRY and CDR2 is SYGVKD in the germline V gene. CDR3 length: 16 residues. This CDR3 is CAISERSGWTYNEQFF. CDR3 nucleotide sequence: TGTGCCATCAGTGAAAGATCAGGATGGACCTACAATGAGCAGTTCTTC.

V usage is TRBV25-1 and J usage is TRBJ2-2; no firm D call. Germline V gives CDR1 MGHDK, CDR2 SYGVNS. The CDR3 contains 15 residues. V was trimmed by 4 bases and J by 4 bases, leaving 13 bases between them. The CDR3 DNA reads TGTGCCAGCAGTGGGGTGGGCAGGAGCACCGGGGAGCTGTTTTTT. Its translation: CASSGVGRSTGELFF.

The V call is TRBV7-2, the J call TRBJ1-2; D perhaps matches TRBD1 (5 bases). Germline lookup yields CDR1 SGHTA and CDR2 FQGNSA. The CDR3 sequence is 15 residues long. Trimming took off 1 base at V and 7 bases at J, with 16 bases between the two ends. The CDR3 DNA follows: TGTGCCAGCAGCTTAGTTTCGGGGGTGGCTCGTGGCTACACCTTC. It encodes CASSLVSGVARGYTF.

This clonotype has a single count. V is TRBV30 and J is TRBJ2-3, with a possible D match to TRBD2 (6 bases). The CDR3 consists of 14 residues. The germline gives CDR1 GTSNPN, CDR2 SVGIG (reference sequence). V lost 1 base, J lost 2 bases, and 10 bases lay in between. The CDR3 DNA sequence: TGTGCCTGGAGTGACGGGAGTATCACAGATACGCAGTATTTT. It is translated as CAWSDGSITDTQYF.

The chain recombines TRBV7-2 with TRBJ2-5, with D possibly being TRBD1 or TRBD2 (5 bases each). The CDR3 has 14 residues. The germline CDR1 and CDR2 sequences are SGHTA and FQGNSA. V lost 1 base to trimming and J lost 4 bases, with 10 bases between them. The CDR3 spells CASSLGGFGETQYF. The CDR3 nucleotides are TGTGCCAGCAGCTTAGGGGGGTTCGGAGAGACCCAGTACTTC. Full variable domain (outside the CDR3, taken from reference TRBV7-2 and TRBJ2-5): GAGVSQSPSNKVTEKGKDVELRCDPISGHTALYWYRQSLGQGLEFLIYFQGNSAPDKSGLPSDRFSAERTGGSVSTLTIQRTQQEDSAVYLCASSLGGFGETQYFGPGTRLLVL.

The rearrangement links TRBV20-1 to TRBJ1-1; D gene uncertain. This CDR3 has 14 residues. The ends were cut back, 5 bases at V and 4 bases at J, with 17 bases in the middle. Germline lookup yields CDR1 DFQATT and CDR2 SNEGSKA (reference sequence). CDR3 loop: CSASRDQRGTEAFF. In DNA, the CDR3 is TGCAGTGCTTCCCGTGATCAGAGAGGCACTGAAGCTTTCTTT.

This clonotype was recorded once. The chain recombines TRBV19 with TRBJ1-1, with a possible D match to TRBD1 (6 bases). The germline gives CDR1 LNHDA, CDR2 SQIVND (reference sequence). V lost 7 bases and J lost 5, with 20 bases in between. The CDR3 has 15 residues. The CDR3 is CASTPRGALKTEAFF. CDR3 in DNA: TGTGCCAGTACCCCGAGGGGGGCGTTAAAGACTGAAGCTTTCTTT.

The rearrangement joins TRBV12-3 or TRBV12-4 to TRBJ2-5; perhaps TRBD1 as D (6 bases). This CDR3 comprises 13 residues. V lost 7 bases and J 6 bases, leaving 15 bases between the germline ends. This CDR3 is CASNLGARQTQYF. The CDR3 DNA reads TGTGCCAGCAACTTGGGGGCTAGGCAGACCCAGTACTTC.

This chain uses TRBV6-5 with TRBJ1-5; tentative D call: TRBD1 (5 bases). V lost 5 bases and J 7 bases, leaving 12 bases between the germline ends. From germline, CDR1 is MNHEY and CDR2 SVGAGI. This CDR3 region has 13 residues. The CDR3, as DNA: TGTGCCAGCAGTCCCAGGGTGCGGCAGCCCCAGCATTTT. Translated, it gives CASSPRVRQPQHF.

The genes are TRBV3-1 and TRBJ2-7, with D perhaps matching TRBD2 (5 bases). The CDR3 is 15 residues long. Germline loops: CDR1 LGHDT, CDR2 YNNKEL (reference sequence). V shed 1 base and J shed 2 bases, with 12 bases lying between them. The DNA for the CDR3 is TGTGCCAGCAGCCAAGGACGGGGTACCCCCTACGAGCAGTACTTC. Its protein is CASSQGRGTPYEQYF.

V is TRBV20-1 and J is TRBJ2-1; D possibly corresponds to TRBD2 (6 bases). CDR1 and CDR2 from the germline V gene are DFQATT and SNEGSKA (reference sequence). Trimming took 3 bases from V and 3 from J, leaving 9 bases between them. The CDR3 has 13 residues. DNA for the CDR3: TGCAGTGCTAGCGGGAGAGGCTACAATGAGCAGTTCTTC. Its translation is CSASGRGYNEQFF.

The chain's CDR3 is CSVVRDVETQYF. In DNA form, the CDR3 reads TGCAGCGTTGTAAGGGATGTGGAGACCCAGTACTTC. V gene TRBV29-1 combines with J gene TRBJ2-5; the D is unclear. Germline CDR1 is SQVTM and CDR2 is ANQGSEA. The CDR3 sequence is 12 residues long. Deletions cut 4 bases from V and 5 bases from J, with 11 bases between.

The CDR3 DNA is TGTGCTAGTGGCCAATCCGGTGGGACCGGGGAGCTGTTTTTT. It codes for CASGQSGGTGELFF. V usage is TRBV12-5 and J usage is TRBJ2-2; D is unresolved. The CDR3 covers 14 residues. Germline V lookup: CDR1 LGHNT, CDR2 FRNRAP. Trimming left V 6 bases short and J 5 bases short, with 13 bases between.

CDR3 amino acids: CSGTGTSGASYNEQFF. DNA of the CDR3: TGCAGCGGAACCGGGACTAGCGGGGCCTCCTACAATGAGCAGTTCTTC. The rearrangement uses TRBV29-1 and TRBJ2-1; 13 bases are shared with TRBD2. With 7 bases clipped from V and 0 bases from J, the junction kept 6 bases outside the gene matches. CDR3 length: 16 amino acids. Germline V CDR1 and CDR2: SQVTM, ANQGSEA.

This chain links TRBV19 with TRBJ2-2; D possibly uses TRBD1 or TRBD2 (6 bases each). Germline V gene sequence: CDR1 LNHDA, CDR2 SQIVND (reference sequence). CDR3 length: 15 residues. Trimming removed 1 base at V and 6 bases at J, with 12 bases between. CDR3 nucleotides: TGTGCCAGTAGTATAGTAGGGGGACTGGCCGGGGAGCTGTTTTTT. This codes for CASSIVGGLAGELFF. Full variable domain (remainder filled in from reference TRBV19 and TRBJ2-2): DGGITQSPKYLFRKEGQNVTLSCEQNLNHDAMYWYRQDPGQGLRLIYYSQIVNDFQKGDIAEGYSVSREKKESFPLTVTSAQKNPTAFYLCASSIVGGLAGELFFGEGSRLTVL.

The chain joins TRBV13 to TRBJ1-2; 7 positions match TRBD1. Germline CDR1 and CDR2: PRHDT and FYEKMQ (reference sequence). Losses at the gene ends were 8 bases for V and 4 bases for J; bases not matched to a gene: 10. This CDR3 comprises 14 residues. The CDR3 loop is CASQYQGGVYGYTF. CDR3 DNA sequence: TGTGCCAGCCAATATCAGGGGGGGGTCTATGGCTACACCTTC.

This clonotype was detected only once. V and J are TRBV29-1 and TRBJ1-5; D is possibly TRBD1 (5 bases). Trimming removed 6 bases at V and 3 bases at J, with 12 bases between. The CDR3 runs to 13 residues. The germline gives CDR1 SQVTM, CDR2 ANQGSEA. CDR3 DNA sequence: TGCAGCGTCAAGGACACCAACAATCAGCCCCAGCATTTT. Its protein product is CSVKDTNNQPQHF.

The chain is built from TRBV19 and TRBJ1-1; D call uncertain. Deletions cut 5 bases from V and 0 bases from J, with 10 bases between. The CDR3 sequence is 14 residues long. CDR1 and CDR2 from the germline V gene are LNHDA and SQIVND (reference sequence). The CDR3 region is CASSDRAMNTEAFF. CDR3 DNA sequence: TGTGCCAGTAGTGATCGGGCCATGAACACTGAAGCTTTCTTT.

The genes are TRBV20-1 and TRBJ1-5, with D uncertain. The CDR3 consists of 13 residues. V lost 3 bases to trimming and J lost 3 bases, with 9 bases between them. The germline V gene has CDR1 DFQATT and CDR2 SNEGSKA (reference sequence). CDR3 coding DNA: TGCAGTGCTAGCGAAGATCCCAATCAGCCCCAGCATTTT. This sequence encodes CSASEDPNQPQHF.

The V call is TRBV30, the J call TRBJ2-7, with 7 nucleotides matching TRBD1. The germline V gene encodes CDR1 GTSNPN and CDR2 SVGIG (reference sequence). There are 14 residues in the CDR3. V lost 2 bases to trimming and J lost 3 bases; unmatched junction nucleotides: 7. The CDR3 spells CAWSRTNRGYEQYF. The CDR3 DNA follows: TGTGCCTGGAGTCGGACAAACAGGGGCTACGAGCAGTACTTC.

The genes are TRBV29-1 and TRBJ2-5, with D hard to call. V lost 1 base and J lost 1, with 7 bases in between. This CDR3 spans 13 amino acids. Germline CDR1 and CDR2: SQVTM and ANQGSEA. The CDR3 loop is CSVEVGFQETQYF. CDR3 in DNA: TGCAGCGTTGAAGTGGGGTTCCAAGAGACCCAGTACTTC.

This clonotype was seen only once. The J gene is TRBJ1-2, the V gene TRBV20-1; possible D gene TRBD1, 6 bases. V was pared by 0 bases and J by 5 bases, with 19 bases between. Germline assignment: CDR1 DFQATT and CDR2 SNEGSKA (reference sequence). The CDR3 length is 16 residues. The CDR3 region is CSARESGAATTYGYTF. The CDR3 DNA sequence: TGCAGTGCTAGAGAGTCAGGGGCCGCGACTACTTATGGCTACACCTTC.

The V call is TRBV3-1, the J call TRBJ1-1, with 7 bases aligning to TRBD1. CDR1 and CDR2 (germline): LGHDT, YNNKEL (reference sequence). The CDR3 runs 14 residues. J gave up 5 bases and V 5 bases, and 8 bases lay outside the gene matches. The CDR3 sequence: CASSYSRGRTEAFF. CDR3 coding DNA: TGTGCCAGCAGCTATTCCAGGGGGAGAACTGAAGCTTTCTTT.

The V and J genes are TRBV4-3 and TRBJ2-1; D call uncertain. The CDR3 covers 18 residues. Per the germline V gene, CDR1 is LGHNA and CDR2 is YSLEER. Trimming took off 0 bases at V and 3 bases at J, with 18 bases between the two ends. DNA for the CDR3: TGCGCCAGCAGCCAAGATTGGTCAACCCAATGGCTCTACAATGAGCAGTTCTTC. Protein sequence: CASSQDWSTQWLYNEQFF.

The chain employs TRBV7-3 and TRBJ2-1; D is undetermined. The CDR3 has 15 residues. Germline lookup yields CDR1 SGHTA and CDR2 FQGTGA. V was cut by 5 bases and J by 0 bases, with 11 bases left in between. CDR3 bases: TGTGCCAGCAGCGACGACTCGAGCTCCTACAATGAGCAGTTCTTC. Protein sequence: CASSDDSSSYNEQFF. The full variable domain, with the rest looked up from reference TRBV7-3 and TRBJ2-1, is GAGVSQTPSNKVTEKGKYVELRCDPISGHTALYWYRQSLGQGPEFLIYFQGTGAADDSGLPNDRFFAVRPEGSVSTLKIQRTERGDSAVYLCASSDDSSSYNEQFFGPGTRLTVL.

V gene TRBV12-3 or TRBV12-4 combines with J gene TRBJ1-5; 9 bases are a match to TRBD1. V gave up 5 bases and J gave up 3 bases; unmatched junction bases: 5. The CDR3 totals 15 residues. In DNA, the CDR3 is TGTGCCAGCAGTCGGACAGGGGCGAACAATCAGCCCCAGCATTTT. Amino acids: CASSRTGANNQPQHF.

The chain carries TRBV7-9 and TRBJ2-4; tentatively, D is TRBD1 or TRBD2 (6 bases each). V lost 6 bases and J 6 bases, leaving 18 bases between the germline ends. Germline V gives CDR1 SEHNR, CDR2 FQNEAQ (reference sequence). CDR3 length: 15 amino acids. CDR3 bases: TGTGCCAGCAGTAACATTGGAGGGACAAGAAACATTCAGTACTTC. Its protein is CASSNIGGTRNIQYF.

The gene calls are TRBV5-4 and TRBJ2-3; 7 bases match TRBD1. Trimming removed 0 bases from V and 3 bases from J; junction bases left unmatched: 4. CDR1 and CDR2 from the germline V gene are SGHNT and YYREEE (reference sequence). This CDR3 contains 15 residues. The CDR3 coding sequence is TGTGCCAGCAGCTTGGATCCGACAGGGACAGATACGCAGTATTTT. Amino acids: CASSLDPTGTDTQYF. Looking up the rest from reference TRBV5-4 and TRBJ2-3 gives the full variable domain: ETGVTQSPTHLIKTRGQQVTLRCSSQSGHNTVSWYQQALGQGPQFIFQYYREEENGRGNFPPRFSGLQFPNYSSELNVNALELDDSALYLCASSLDPTGTDTQYFGPGTRLTVL.